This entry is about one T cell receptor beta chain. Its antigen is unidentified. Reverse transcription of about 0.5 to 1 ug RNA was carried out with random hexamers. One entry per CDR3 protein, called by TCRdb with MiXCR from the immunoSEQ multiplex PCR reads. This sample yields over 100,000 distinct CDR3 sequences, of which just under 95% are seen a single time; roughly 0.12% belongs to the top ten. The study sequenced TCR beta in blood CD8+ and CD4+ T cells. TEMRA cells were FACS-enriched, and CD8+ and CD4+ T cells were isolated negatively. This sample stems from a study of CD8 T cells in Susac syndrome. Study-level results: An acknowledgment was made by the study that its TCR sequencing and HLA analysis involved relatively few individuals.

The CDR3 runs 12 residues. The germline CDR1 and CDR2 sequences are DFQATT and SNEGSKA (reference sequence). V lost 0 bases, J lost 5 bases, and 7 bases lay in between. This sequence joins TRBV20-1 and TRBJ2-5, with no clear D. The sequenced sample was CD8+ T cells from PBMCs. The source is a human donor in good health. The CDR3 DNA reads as TGCAGTGCTAGAGATCCAACGGAGACCCAGTACTTC. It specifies CSARDPTETQYF.